A selection of T cell receptor beta chains follows, all from one sample in a study of T cells after yellow fever vaccination. TCRdb analysed the 5' RACE reads with MiXCR anew, one entry per CDR3 protein. The sample has more than 300,000 distinct CDR3 sequences; about 10% are singletons. This material consisted of CD4+ T cells sorted from PBMCs, taken 45 days after the yellow fever booster vaccination. The receptors were sampled from a man younger than 35 who received the YFV17D yellow fever vaccine. Both conserved end residues are part of each CDR3. Fields, in order: D gene, J gene, V gene, clone size, CDR3 protein, CDR3 DNA. A D gene is named only where the DNA matches it firmly. Some rows mark clone size as missing; the rest say once, few, many or name a class of expanded clone.

d_call: .; j_call: TRBJ2-3; v_call: TRBV19; clone_size: .; cdr3_aa: CASSIYGGRDTQYF; cdr3_nt: TGTGCCAGTAGTATTTACGGGGGTAGAGATACGCAGTATTTT
d_call: .; j_call: TRBJ1-2; v_call: TRBV28; clone_size: .; cdr3_aa: CASSLPRRGDYGYTF; cdr3_nt: TGTGCCAGCAGTTTACCTAGGCGTGGAGACTATGGCTACACCTTC
d_call: .; j_call: TRBJ1-1; v_call: TRBV28; clone_size: .; cdr3_aa: CASSSLKPGAFF; cdr3_nt: TGTGCCAGCAGTTCCCTGAAGCCGGGCGCTTTCTTT
d_call: TRBD1; j_call: TRBJ2-1; v_call: TRBV24-1; clone_size: many; cdr3_aa: CATSYSLGLGQGSNEQFF; cdr3_nt: TGTGCCACCAGCTACTCCCTGGGTCTGGGACAGGGATCCAATGAGCAGTTCTTC
d_call: TRBD1; j_call: TRBJ1-2; v_call: TRBV4-2; clone_size: .; cdr3_aa: CASSQAEDRGPSGYTF; cdr3_nt: TGTGCCAGCAGCCAAGCCGAGGACAGGGGGCCCAGCGGCTACACCTTC
d_call: .; j_call: TRBJ1-1; v_call: TRBV6-5; clone_size: .; cdr3_aa: CASIMRPGRSMNTEAFF; cdr3_nt: TGTGCCAGCATCATGCGCCCAGGGCGGTCCATGAACACTGAAGCTTTCTTT
d_call: .; j_call: TRBJ1-1; v_call: TRBV20-1; clone_size: .; cdr3_aa: CSYLGGNTEAFF; cdr3_nt: TGCTCCTACTTGGGGGGGAACACTGAAGCTTTCTTT
d_call: .; j_call: TRBJ2-2; v_call: TRBV20-1; clone_size: few; cdr3_aa: CSARGGRNTGELFF; cdr3_nt: TGCAGTGCTAGGGGTGGTAGGAACACCGGGGAGCTGTTTTTT
d_call: .; j_call: TRBJ1-5; v_call: TRBV9; clone_size: .; cdr3_aa: CASSGDGSYQPQHF; cdr3_nt: TGTGCCAGCAGCGGGGACGGCAGTTATCAGCCCCAGCATTTT
d_call: .; j_call: TRBJ2-5; v_call: TRBV10-1; clone_size: .; cdr3_aa: CASSEGGDLVQETQYF; cdr3_nt: TGCGCCAGCAGTGAAGGGGGGGATCTTGTACAAGAGACCCAGTACTTC
d_call: .; j_call: TRBJ2-5; v_call: TRBV20-1; clone_size: few; cdr3_aa: CSARHPGARSLYF; cdr3_nt: TGCAGTGCTAGACACCCCGGCGCCCGGTCTCTATACTTC
d_call: .; j_call: TRBJ2-3; v_call: TRBV6-1; clone_size: .; cdr3_aa: CASSERGLSGGLSTDTQYF; cdr3_nt: TGTGCCAGCAGTGAAAGGGGGCTCAGCGGGGGCCTCAGCACAGATACGCAGTATTTT
d_call: .; j_call: TRBJ1-6; v_call: TRBV23-1; clone_size: few; cdr3_aa: CASSQFPPPRNSPLHF; cdr3_nt: TGCGCCAGCAGTCAATTTCCTCCCCCCAGGAATTCACCCCTCCACTTT
d_call: TRBD1; j_call: TRBJ2-3; v_call: TRBV6-2/TRBV6-3; clone_size: .; cdr3_aa: CASKTSGQYTDTQYF; cdr3_nt: TGTGCCAGCAAAACTTCGGGACAGTACACAGATACGCAGTATTTT
d_call: TRBD1; j_call: TRBJ2-5; v_call: TRBV3-1; clone_size: few; cdr3_aa: CASSQPGQGKTQYF; cdr3_nt: TGTGCCAGCAGCCAACCGGGACAGGGGAAGACCCAGTACTTC
d_call: .; j_call: TRBJ2-3; v_call: TRBV29-1; clone_size: .; cdr3_aa: CSVGGPGGTQYF; cdr3_nt: TGCAGCGTTGGCGGCCCGGGTGGTACGCAGTATTTT
d_call: .; j_call: TRBJ2-5; v_call: TRBV4-3; clone_size: .; cdr3_aa: CASSLRIGDLQETQYF; cdr3_nt: TGCGCCAGCAGCCTTCGTATTGGGGATCTCCAAGAGACCCAGTACTTC
d_call: .; j_call: TRBJ2-1; v_call: TRBV18; clone_size: .; cdr3_aa: CASSPVQGRHEQFF; cdr3_nt: TGTGCCAGCTCACCAGTCCAGGGGAGACATGAGCAGTTCTTC
d_call: .; j_call: TRBJ2-7; v_call: TRBV21-1; clone_size: few; cdr3_aa: CASSKALYLGGEQYF; cdr3_nt: TGTGCCAGCAGCAAAGCGCTTTACCTAGGGGGCGAGCAGTACTTC
d_call: .; j_call: TRBJ2-1; v_call: TRBV5-1; clone_size: .; cdr3_aa: CASRERQEPYNEQFF; cdr3_nt: TGCGCCAGCAGGGAAAGGCAGGAGCCCTACAATGAGCAGTTCTTC